These T cell receptor beta chains were read from a single sample in a study of blood T cell repertoires in COVID-19. Libraries were prepared by immunoSEQ multiplex PCR; TCRdb keeps only in-frame clonotypes and omits some of them. The sample holds hundreds of thousands of clones, 70% to 90% seen once. The sample taken for sequencing was PBMCs or T cells enriched from blood (not recorded which). These receptors came from a woman in her forties with acute COVID-19. Each CDR3 is given with its conserved first and last residue. Fields, in order: V gene, clone size, D gene, J gene, CDR3 protein, CDR3 DNA. A D gene is named only where the DNA matches it firmly. The size field is filled for only some rows; it gives once, few, many or a size class.

v_call: TRBV5-1; clone_size: NA; d_call: NA; j_call: TRBJ2-7; cdr3_aa: CASSLAGAGRSYEQYF; cdr3_nt: TGCGCCAGCAGCTTGGCCGGCGCAGGGCGATCCTACGAGCAGTACTTC
v_call: TRBV6-5; clone_size: NA; d_call: TRBD1; j_call: TRBJ1-6; cdr3_aa: CASSRRDRGNSPLHF; cdr3_nt: TGTGCCAGCAGCCGCCGGGACAGGGGTAATTCACCCCTCCACTTT
v_call: TRBV10-3; clone_size: NA; d_call: NA; j_call: TRBJ2-7; cdr3_aa: CAISPSREPYEQYF; cdr3_nt: TGTGCCATCAGCCCTTCCAGGGAACCCTACGAGCAGTACTTC
v_call: TRBV7-8; clone_size: NA; d_call: NA; j_call: TRBJ2-7; cdr3_aa: CASRPQVSYEQYF; cdr3_nt: TGTGCCAGCAGGCCTCAGGTCTCCTACGAGCAGTACTTC
v_call: TRBV28; clone_size: NA; d_call: NA; j_call: TRBJ1-2; cdr3_aa: CASSFSGARGYTF; cdr3_nt: TGTGCCAGCAGTTTTTCAGGGGCTAGGGGCTACACCTTC
v_call: TRBV20-1; clone_size: NA; d_call: TRBD2; j_call: TRBJ2-1; cdr3_aa: CSASRATSGYNEQFF; cdr3_nt: TGCAGTGCTAGTCGTGCGACTAGCGGATACAATGAGCAGTTCTTC
v_call: TRBV10-3; clone_size: NA; d_call: NA; j_call: TRBJ2-7; cdr3_aa: CAGGQGIHEQYF; cdr3_nt: TGTGCCGGGGGCCAGGGAATCCACGAGCAGTACTTC
v_call: TRBV7-2; clone_size: NA; d_call: NA; j_call: TRBJ2-7; cdr3_aa: CASSSRQGGYEQYF; cdr3_nt: TGTGCCAGCAGCTCAAGACAGGGAGGCTACGAGCAGTACTTC
v_call: TRBV3-1/TRBV3-2; clone_size: NA; d_call: NA; j_call: TRBJ1-4; cdr3_aa: CASSPPGTTNEKLFF; cdr3_nt: TGTGCCAGCAGCCCCCCCGGGACAACTAATGAAAAACTGTTTTTT
v_call: TRBV18; clone_size: NA; d_call: TRBD2; j_call: TRBJ2-1; cdr3_aa: CASSKTLAGVSGYNEQFF; cdr3_nt: TGTGCCAGCTCAAAGACTCTAGCGGGAGTGTCGGGCTACAATGAGCAGTTCTTC
v_call: TRBV10-3; clone_size: NA; d_call: NA; j_call: TRBJ2-2; cdr3_aa: CAIPTGSDTGELFF; cdr3_nt: TGTGCCATCCCCACGGGATCTGACACCGGGGAGCTGTTTTTT
v_call: TRBV5-4; clone_size: once; d_call: NA; j_call: TRBJ2-1; cdr3_aa: CASSLGGQGPYNEQFF; cdr3_nt: TGTGCCAGCAGCTTGGGGGGTCAGGGCCCCTACAATGAGCAGTTCTTC
v_call: TRBV19; clone_size: NA; d_call: TRBD1; j_call: TRBJ1-6; cdr3_aa: CASRTGTGGQGANSPLHF; cdr3_nt: TGTGCCAGTAGGACCGGGACAGGGGGCCAAGGAGCTAATTCACCCCTCCACTTT
v_call: TRBV30; clone_size: many; d_call: NA; j_call: TRBJ1-2; cdr3_aa: CAWRRGRGSNYGYTF; cdr3_nt: TGTGCCTGGAGACGAGGGCGCGGTTCTAACTATGGCTACACCTTC
v_call: TRBV19; clone_size: NA; d_call: NA; j_call: TRBJ2-3; cdr3_aa: CASSPATANSRDTQYF; cdr3_nt: TGTGCCAGTAGTCCCGCGACAGCGAATAGTAGGGATACGCAGTATTTT
v_call: TRBV19; clone_size: NA; d_call: TRBD2; j_call: TRBJ2-7; cdr3_aa: CASSMQREAYEQYF; cdr3_nt: TGTGCCAGTAGTATGCAGCGGGAGGCCTACGAGCAGTACTTC
v_call: TRBV7-2; clone_size: NA; d_call: NA; j_call: TRBJ1-1; cdr3_aa: CASSSRNTEAFF; cdr3_nt: TGTGCCAGCAGCTCCCGGAACACTGAAGCTTTCTTT
v_call: TRBV7-9; clone_size: NA; d_call: NA; j_call: TRBJ1-6; cdr3_aa: CASSLTGGLGDSPLHF; cdr3_nt: TGTGCCAGCAGCCTTACGGGGGGACTAGGGGATTCACCCCTCCACTTT
v_call: TRBV6-5; clone_size: NA; d_call: TRBD1; j_call: TRBJ1-6; cdr3_aa: CASSSRTGTGNSPLHF; cdr3_nt: TGTGCCAGCAGTTCTAGGACAGGGACGGGCAATTCACCCCTCCACTTT
v_call: TRBV9; clone_size: NA; d_call: NA; j_call: TRBJ1-2; cdr3_aa: CASSVDVAGNYGYTF; cdr3_nt: TGTGCCAGCAGCGTAGACGTGGCAGGAAACTATGGCTACACCTTC
v_call: TRBV6-6; clone_size: NA; d_call: NA; j_call: TRBJ2-7; cdr3_aa: CASSYRGGASYEQYF; cdr3_nt: TGTGCCAGCAGTTACAGGGGGGGCGCGTCTTACGAGCAGTACTTC
v_call: TRBV9; clone_size: NA; d_call: TRBD2; j_call: TRBJ2-3; cdr3_aa: CASSFLTSGSDTQYF; cdr3_nt: TGTGCCAGCAGCTTTTTGACTAGCGGATCAGATACGCAGTATTTT
v_call: TRBV28; clone_size: NA; d_call: NA; j_call: TRBJ1-6; cdr3_aa: CASSSGGNGRNSPLHF; cdr3_nt: TGTGCCAGCAGTTCTGGGGGCAACGGTCGGAATTCACCCCTCCACTTT
v_call: TRBV5-1; clone_size: NA; d_call: NA; j_call: TRBJ1-1; cdr3_aa: CASSDQDSITEAFF; cdr3_nt: TGCGCCAGCAGCGACCAGGACAGCATCACTGAAGCTTTCTTT
v_call: TRBV3-1/TRBV3-2; clone_size: NA; d_call: NA; j_call: TRBJ1-2; cdr3_aa: CASSQDQGTGYTF; cdr3_nt: TGTGCCAGCAGCCAAGATCAGGGAACGGGCTACACCTTC
v_call: TRBV7-2; clone_size: NA; d_call: TRBD2; j_call: TRBJ2-2; cdr3_aa: CASSLASGSTGELFF; cdr3_nt: TGTGCCAGCAGCTTAGCTAGCGGGAGCACCGGGGAGCTGTTTTTT
v_call: TRBV9; clone_size: NA; d_call: NA; j_call: TRBJ2-5; cdr3_aa: CASSVDWGGEETQYF; cdr3_nt: TGTGCCAGCAGCGTAGACTGGGGAGGAGAGGAGACCCAGTACTTC
v_call: TRBV6-2/TRBV6-3; clone_size: NA; d_call: NA; j_call: TRBJ1-5; cdr3_aa: CASSNQDSYYSNQPQHF; cdr3_nt: TGTGCCAGCAGCAACCAGGACAGCTACTATAGCAATCAGCCCCAGCATTTT
v_call: TRBV19; clone_size: once; d_call: TRBD2; j_call: TRBJ2-3; cdr3_aa: CASSSDLTGGFTDTQYF; cdr3_nt: TGTGCCAGTAGTAGCGATTTGACCGGGGGGTTCACAGATACGCAGTATTTT
v_call: TRBV5-1; clone_size: NA; d_call: TRBD1; j_call: TRBJ1-2; cdr3_aa: CASSRGQDGYTF; cdr3_nt: TGCGCCAGCAGCCGAGGACAGGATGGCTACACCTTC
v_call: TRBV2; clone_size: NA; d_call: NA; j_call: TRBJ2-7; cdr3_aa: CASSEQGQISYEQYF; cdr3_nt: TGTGCCAGCAGTGAACAGGGACAAATATCCTACGAGCAGTACTTC
v_call: TRBV28; clone_size: NA; d_call: TRBD1; j_call: TRBJ1-1; cdr3_aa: CASSRQGMNTEAFF; cdr3_nt: TGTGCCAGCAGCCGACAGGGGATGAACACTGAAGCTTTCTTT
v_call: TRBV6-5; clone_size: NA; d_call: NA; j_call: TRBJ1-2; cdr3_aa: CASRGDRTRGYGYTF; cdr3_nt: TGTGCCAGCAGGGGAGACAGGACCAGGGGCTATGGCTACACCTTC
v_call: TRBV28; clone_size: NA; d_call: NA; j_call: TRBJ1-5; cdr3_aa: CATQYGGVNQPQHF; cdr3_nt: TGTGCCACCCAGTATGGAGGGGTCAATCAGCCCCAGCATTTT